This T cell receptor (beta chain) was recorded in a study of T cells in Graves' hyperthyroidism and ophthalmopathy. Overall study: Peripheral blood was taken when the disease was first diagnosed, before any treatment began.

Amplification of TCR beta CDR3 regions was performed using RNA transcripts as template. The HTBI primer set drove a first-round RT-PCR of the TCR CDR3. Each CDR3 protein gets one entry after TCRdb re-called the multiplex PCR reads with MiXCR. The sample has over 450,000 distinct CDR3 sequences, around 14% seen once; the top ten hold less than 20%. The CDR3 is 15 residues long. The germline V and J ends were trimmed by 10 bases and 3 bases, with 22 bases remaining between them. CDR1 is SNHLY and CDR2 is FYNNEI in the germline V gene. This clonotype was seen ten or more times. Input material: blood. The chain has TRBV2 and TRBJ2-7, with a tentative D call TRBD2 (7 bases). This TCR derives from a woman aged 18-29 years with Graves' hyperthyroidism. The CDR3 region has the DNA TGTGCCAACGAGGGGGAGGCGGGAGTGAACTACGAGCAGTACTTC. This codes for CANEGEAGVNYEQYF.